This TCR beta chain was found in a study of cytomegalovirus exposure and HLA in healthy donors. Worth noting for this clone: Its cognate antigen is unknown.

Trimming took 7 bases from V and 4 from J, leaving 11 bases between them. The CDR3 is 12 residues long. CDR1 is GTSNPN, CDR2 SVGIG, per germline (reference sequence). 13 Jbeta primers and 60 Vbeta primers were used for the PCR. TCRdb keeps only in-frame clones here, not all; method: immunoSEQ multiplex PCR. The sample holds 86,000 or so clones, roughly 80% seen once. Points from the study as a whole: Associated with cytomegalovirus, according to the listing, were about 160 TCR beta chains.

There were likely unrecorded immune exposures, though donors were nominally healthy when sampled. V usage is TRBV30 and J usage is TRBJ2-1; D unclear. The specimen was PBMCs. This clonotype originated in a woman in her forties in good health and CMV-seropositive. The CDR3 loop is CALYWRYNEQFF. CDR3 sequence (DNA): TGTGCCTTATACTGGAGATACAATGAGCAGTTCTTC.